This is a list of T cell receptor beta chains from one sample in a study of blood T cell repertoires in COVID-19. Only in-frame clones appear in the TCRdb table, and some are missing; sequencing was by immunoSEQ multiplex PCR. The sample holds roughly 310,000 clones, roughly 90% seen once. The material sequenced was PBMCs or T cells enriched from blood (not recorded which). These receptors were taken from a woman aged 40 to 50 who had recovered from COVID-19. Each CDR3 is given with its conserved first and last residue. A D gene is named only where the DNA matches it firmly. The size field is filled for only some rows; it gives once, few, many or a size class.

abundance: NA; d_gene: NA; v_gene: TRBV10-1; j_gene: TRBJ1-4; CDR3aa: CASSEWESGKLFF; CDR3nt: TGCGCCAGCAGTGAATGGGAATCGGGGAAACTGTTTTTT
abundance: NA; d_gene: TRBD1; v_gene: TRBV7-9; j_gene: TRBJ1-6; CDR3aa: CASSLGQGESPLHF; CDR3nt: TGTGCCAGCAGCTTAGGACAGGGGGAATCACCCCTCCACTTT
abundance: few; d_gene: NA; v_gene: TRBV4-3; j_gene: TRBJ2-1; CDR3aa: CATYNEQFF; CDR3nt: TGCGCCACTTACAATGAGCAGTTCTTC
abundance: NA; d_gene: NA; v_gene: TRBV10-2; j_gene: TRBJ2-5; CDR3aa: CASKQGRETQYF; CDR3nt: TGCGCCAGCAAACAGGGCCGAGAGACCCAGTACTTC
abundance: NA; d_gene: TRBD1; v_gene: TRBV27; j_gene: TRBJ1-6; CDR3aa: CASSSSGTGYGSPLHF; CDR3nt: TGTGCCAGCAGTTCAAGCGGGACAGGGTATGGTTCACCCCTCCACTTT
abundance: NA; d_gene: NA; v_gene: TRBV16; j_gene: TRBJ1-4; CDR3aa: CASSATATNEKLFF; CDR3nt: TGTGCCAGCAGCGCAACAGCTACTAATGAAAAACTGTTTTTT
abundance: NA; d_gene: TRBD1; v_gene: TRBV30; j_gene: TRBJ1-2; CDR3aa: CAWSSGGGYTF; CDR3nt: TGTGCCTGGAGTTCAGGGGGCGGCTACACCTTC
abundance: NA; d_gene: TRBD1; v_gene: TRBV11-2; j_gene: TRBJ1-3; CDR3aa: CASSLAIRTGENTIYF; CDR3nt: TGTGCCAGCAGCTTAGCCATTCGGACAGGGGAAAACACCATATATTTT
abundance: NA; d_gene: TRBD2; v_gene: TRBV10-3; j_gene: TRBJ2-2; CDR3aa: CAISVAGGNTGELFF; CDR3nt: TGTGCCATCAGTGTAGCGGGAGGGAACACCGGGGAGCTGTTTTTT
abundance: NA; d_gene: TRBD1; v_gene: TRBV28; j_gene: TRBJ1-6; CDR3aa: CASSSPGQSLPLHF; CDR3nt: TGTGCCAGCAGTTCTCCGGGACAGTCCTTACCCCTCCACTTT
abundance: NA; d_gene: TRBD1; v_gene: TRBV19; j_gene: TRBJ1-5; CDR3aa: CATRTGTGNQPQHF; CDR3nt: TGTGCCACGAGAACCGGGACAGGCAATCAGCCCCAGCATTTT
abundance: NA; d_gene: TRBD2; v_gene: TRBV4-3; j_gene: TRBJ2-5; CDR3aa: CASSQRAGRDKTQYF; CDR3nt: TGCGCCAGCAGCCAGAGAGCGGGGCGAGATAAGACCCAGTACTTC
abundance: NA; d_gene: TRBD2; v_gene: TRBV7-2; j_gene: TRBJ2-7; CDR3aa: CASSLAVAGVPYEQYF; CDR3nt: TGTGCCAGCAGCTTAGCAGTAGCGGGGGTACCCTACGAGCAGTACTTC
abundance: NA; d_gene: NA; v_gene: TRBV6-5; j_gene: TRBJ2-7; CDR3aa: CASSYSSIHEQYF; CDR3nt: TGTGCCAGCAGTTACTCGTCTATCCACGAGCAGTACTTC
abundance: NA; d_gene: TRBD2; v_gene: TRBV7-9; j_gene: TRBJ2-7; CDR3aa: CASSSGTSDFTSYEQYF; CDR3nt: TGTGCCAGCAGCTCGGGGACTAGCGATTTTACGTCCTACGAGCAGTACTTC
abundance: NA; d_gene: TRBD2; v_gene: TRBV5-4; j_gene: TRBJ2-1; CDR3aa: CASSFGLAGGPSYNEQFF; CDR3nt: TGTGCCAGCAGCTTCGGACTAGCGGGAGGGCCCTCCTACAATGAGCAGTTCTTC
abundance: once; d_gene: NA; v_gene: TRBV19; j_gene: TRBJ2-1; CDR3aa: CASSKASVIYNEQFF; CDR3nt: TGTGCCAGTAGTAAGGCTAGCGTCATATACAATGAGCAGTTCTTC
abundance: NA; d_gene: NA; v_gene: TRBV19; j_gene: TRBJ2-7; CDR3aa: CASSMGTLNEQYF; CDR3nt: TGTGCCAGTAGTATGGGGACATTGAACGAGCAGTACTTC
abundance: NA; d_gene: NA; v_gene: TRBV10-3; j_gene: TRBJ2-3; CDR3aa: CAISTGRSTDTQYF; CDR3nt: TGTGCCATCAGTACAGGACGTAGCACAGATACGCAGTATTTT
abundance: NA; d_gene: NA; v_gene: TRBV4-3; j_gene: TRBJ1-1; CDR3aa: CASSQHTQGLFTEAFF; CDR3nt: TGCGCCAGCAGCCAACATACCCAAGGACTGTTCACTGAAGCTTTCTTT
abundance: NA; d_gene: TRBD1; v_gene: TRBV30; j_gene: TRBJ1-6; CDR3aa: CAWSVSRTGENSPLHF; CDR3nt: TGTGCCTGGAGTGTATCAAGGACAGGGGAGAATTCACCCCTCCACTTT
abundance: NA; d_gene: TRBD2; v_gene: TRBV5-6; j_gene: TRBJ2-2; CDR3aa: CASSPSGGRPGELFF; CDR3nt: TGTGCCAGCAGCCCATCGGGGGGGCGTCCCGGGGAGCTGTTTTTT
abundance: NA; d_gene: NA; v_gene: TRBV29-1; j_gene: TRBJ2-5; CDR3aa: CSVYPGQETQYF; CDR3nt: TGCAGCGTTTATCCCGGGCAAGAGACCCAGTACTTC
abundance: NA; d_gene: TRBD1; v_gene: TRBV4-3; j_gene: TRBJ1-6; CDR3aa: CASSHGQGADSPLHF; CDR3nt: TGCGCCAGCAGCCACGGACAGGGGGCGGATTCACCCCTCCACTTT
abundance: NA; d_gene: NA; v_gene: TRBV9; j_gene: TRBJ2-3; CDR3aa: CASSVSPRDTQYF; CDR3nt: TGTGCCAGCAGCGTCTCTCCCCGGGATACGCAGTATTTT
abundance: NA; d_gene: NA; v_gene: TRBV28; j_gene: TRBJ2-7; CDR3aa: CASSFQDIPYEQYF; CDR3nt: TGTGCCAGCAGTTTTCAGGACATCCCCTACGAGCAGTACTTC
abundance: NA; d_gene: NA; v_gene: TRBV7-9; j_gene: TRBJ2-1; CDR3aa: CASSFSEVEQFF; CDR3nt: TGTGCCAGCAGCTTCTCAGAGGTTGAGCAGTTCTTC
abundance: NA; d_gene: TRBD1; v_gene: TRBV7-6; j_gene: TRBJ2-7; CDR3aa: CASSLGQGWEQYF; CDR3nt: TGTGCCAGCAGCCTAGGACAGGGGTGGGAGCAGTACTTC
abundance: NA; d_gene: NA; v_gene: TRBV6-2/TRBV6-3; j_gene: TRBJ1-2; CDR3aa: CASSYSQELVGYTF; CDR3nt: TGTGCCAGCAGTTACTCGCAGGAATTGGTTGGCTACACCTTC
abundance: NA; d_gene: TRBD2; v_gene: TRBV7-7; j_gene: TRBJ2-2; CDR3aa: CASSFTSGVPGELFF; CDR3nt: TGTGCTAGCAGCTTTACTAGCGGGGTCCCCGGGGAGCTGTTTTTT
abundance: NA; d_gene: TRBD2; v_gene: TRBV18; j_gene: TRBJ2-1; CDR3aa: CASSPGGNNNEQFF; CDR3nt: TGTGCCAGCTCCCCCGGGGGGAACAACAATGAGCAGTTCTTC
abundance: NA; d_gene: TRBD1; v_gene: TRBV11-2; j_gene: TRBJ1-2; CDR3aa: CASSPRTGGGYTF; CDR3nt: TGTGCCAGCAGCCCCCGGACAGGGGGTGGCTACACCTTC
abundance: NA; d_gene: NA; v_gene: TRBV4-1; j_gene: TRBJ2-1; CDR3aa: CASSQYYNEQFF; CDR3nt: TGCGCCAGCAGCCAGTACTACAATGAGCAGTTCTTC
abundance: NA; d_gene: TRBD2; v_gene: TRBV7-2; j_gene: TRBJ2-3; CDR3aa: CASSLGLAGGPSTDTQYF; CDR3nt: TGTGCCAGCAGCCTTGGACTAGCGGGGGGCCCTAGCACAGATACGCAGTATTTT
abundance: NA; d_gene: NA; v_gene: TRBV25-1; j_gene: TRBJ2-7; CDR3aa: CASSEFGGPHEQYF; CDR3nt: TGTGCCAGCAGTGAATTCGGAGGGCCCCACGAGCAGTACTTC
abundance: few; d_gene: TRBD1; v_gene: TRBV7-9; j_gene: TRBJ2-7; CDR3aa: CASSWDTGDEQYF; CDR3nt: TGTGCCAGCAGCTGGGACACAGGGGACGAGCAGTACTTC
abundance: once; d_gene: NA; v_gene: TRBV9; j_gene: TRBJ2-7; CDR3aa: CASSVGDGAYEQYF; CDR3nt: TGTGCCAGCAGCGTAGGTGACGGAGCCTACGAGCAGTACTTC
abundance: NA; d_gene: TRBD2; v_gene: TRBV13; j_gene: TRBJ2-7; CDR3aa: CASSLGTSGLSSYEQYF; CDR3nt: TGTGCCAGCAGCCTCGGGACTAGCGGTTTAAGCTCCTACGAGCAGTACTTC
abundance: once; d_gene: TRBD1; v_gene: TRBV15; j_gene: TRBJ1-5; CDR3aa: CATSRDRDRVYQPQHF; CDR3nt: TGTGCCACCAGCAGAGATCGGGACAGGGTCTATCAGCCCCAGCATTTT
abundance: NA; d_gene: NA; v_gene: TRBV7-9; j_gene: TRBJ1-1; CDR3aa: CASSFADSNTEAFF; CDR3nt: TGTGCCAGCAGCTTCGCGGACAGTAACACTGAAGCTTTCTTT
abundance: NA; d_gene: NA; v_gene: TRBV12-1; j_gene: TRBJ2-7; CDR3aa: CASTQRTSGSYEQYF; CDR3nt: TGTGCCAGCACCCAACGGACTAGCGGTTCCTACGAGCAGTACTTC
abundance: NA; d_gene: NA; v_gene: TRBV7-3; j_gene: TRBJ2-1; CDR3aa: CASSPTGYLYNEQFF; CDR3nt: TGTGCCAGCAGCCCAACAGGGTACCTCTACAATGAGCAGTTCTTC
abundance: NA; d_gene: TRBD1; v_gene: TRBV18; j_gene: TRBJ2-2; CDR3aa: CASSTGQGYTGELFF; CDR3nt: TGTGCCAGCTCGACTGGACAGGGATACACCGGGGAGCTGTTTTTT
abundance: NA; d_gene: NA; v_gene: TRBV28; j_gene: TRBJ2-5; CDR3aa: CASSLTRGVETQYF; CDR3nt: TGTGCCAGCAGTTTAACGCGGGGAGTGGAGACCCAGTACTTC
abundance: once; d_gene: TRBD2; v_gene: TRBV4-3; j_gene: TRBJ2-1; CDR3aa: CASSQEERGSSYNEQFF; CDR3nt: TGCGCCAGCAGCCAAGAGGAGCGGGGAAGCTCCTACAATGAGCAGTTCTTC
abundance: NA; d_gene: NA; v_gene: TRBV11-1; j_gene: TRBJ1-1; CDR3aa: CASSLQGFAEAFF; CDR3nt: TGTGCCAGCAGCTTACAGGGGTTCGCTGAAGCTTTCTTT
abundance: NA; d_gene: TRBD1; v_gene: TRBV24-1; j_gene: TRBJ2-1; CDR3aa: CATSDRSGTGNEQFF; CDR3nt: TGTGCCACCAGTGATCGGTCCGGGACAGGCAATGAGCAGTTCTTC
abundance: NA; d_gene: NA; v_gene: TRBV7-9; j_gene: TRBJ2-2; CDR3aa: CASSLDPGLAGELFF; CDR3nt: TGTGCCAGCAGCTTAGACCCGGGTCTGGCCGGGGAGCTGTTTTTT
abundance: NA; d_gene: NA; v_gene: TRBV6-2/TRBV6-3; j_gene: TRBJ1-1; CDR3aa: CASSYSTIRGTEAFF; CDR3nt: TGTGCCAGCAGTTACTCGACCATCAGAGGGACTGAAGCTTTCTTT
abundance: once; d_gene: NA; v_gene: TRBV18; j_gene: TRBJ2-3; CDR3aa: CASSPSSDTQYF; CDR3nt: TGTGCCAGCTCACCGTCGTCGGATACGCAGTATTTT
abundance: NA; d_gene: TRBD1; v_gene: TRBV11-3; j_gene: TRBJ2-6; CDR3aa: CASTPGQGAGGANVLTF; CDR3nt: TGTGCCAGTACGCCGGGACAGGGGGCGGGCGGGGCCAACGTCCTGACTTTC
abundance: NA; d_gene: TRBD1; v_gene: TRBV15; j_gene: TRBJ1-2; CDR3aa: CATSSPGGAFGYTF; CDR3nt: TGTGCCACCAGCTCCCCAGGGGGCGCATTCGGCTACACCTTC